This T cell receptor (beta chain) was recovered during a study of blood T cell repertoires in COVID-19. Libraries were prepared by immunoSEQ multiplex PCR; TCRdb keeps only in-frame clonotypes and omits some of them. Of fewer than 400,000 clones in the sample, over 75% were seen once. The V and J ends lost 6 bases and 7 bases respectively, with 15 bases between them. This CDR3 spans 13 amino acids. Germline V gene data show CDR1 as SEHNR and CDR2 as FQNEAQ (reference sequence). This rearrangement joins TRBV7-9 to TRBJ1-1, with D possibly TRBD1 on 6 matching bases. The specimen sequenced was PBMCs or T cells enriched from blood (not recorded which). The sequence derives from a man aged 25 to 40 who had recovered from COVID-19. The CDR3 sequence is CASSRPGQSEAFF. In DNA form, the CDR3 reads TGTGCCAGCAGTCGCCCTGGACAGAGTGAAGCTTTCTTT.